The entry that follows covers one T cell receptor beta chain sequence. As yet, its antigen is unknown. V was trimmed by 3 bases and J by 7 bases, leaving 12 bases between them. CDR1 is LNHDA, CDR2 SQIVND, per germline (reference sequence). The CDR3 spans 13 residues. The sample is drawn from a study of regulatory T cells in long-lasting Graves disease. Arm-PCR of CDR3 regions and iRepertoire HTBI primers were the basis on which TCR beta libraries were built. TCRdb reprocessed the multiplex PCR reads with MiXCR, giving one entry per CDR3 protein. The sample consists of around 500,000 distinct CDR3 sequences, around 20% of them appearing once. Study-level findings and limits: Persistent disease was characterized by preferential usage of TRBV28, TRBJ1-2 and TRBJ2-5. Accuracy might have suffered from few samples.

As for time point: persistent/refractory GD, antithyroid drugs over 5 years with positive TRAb. After RNA was extracted from PBMCs, the TCR library was made from it. Xi'an, China, was home to the endocrinology department that provided patients. The source is a female donor with Graves disease. Sequenced here: peripheral blood mononuclear cells (PBMCs), sampled when the disease was refractory, from a patient treated with antithyroid drugs. V is TRBV19 and J is TRBJ1-1; no firm D call. The CDR3 DNA reads TGTGCCAGTAGTATTGGGATCGGATTTGAAGCTTTCTTT. This codes for CASSIGIGFEAFF.